The 2 T cell receptor beta chains reported below all come from one sample, sequenced in a study of Ad26.COV2.S vaccination and SARS-CoV-2 variants. Sequencing used immunoSEQ multiplex PCR; TCRdb keeps in-frame clones, though not all of them. The table records around 450,000 clones, about 88% of them present only once. Treatment given: around 19 received Ad26.COV2.S at low or high dose, single or two shots; several received placebo; per-sample allocation not given. Collection of the samples took place on day 63 after the first injection of vaccine or placebo. The sample in question was peripheral blood, obtained in a trial of Ad26.COV2.S vaccine versus placebo. Source of these receptors: a person between 18 and 65 years old who received the Ad26.COV2.S COVID-19 vaccine or a placebo.

The chain recombines TRBV5-5 with TRBJ2-5; 9 bases match TRBD2. The CDR3 covers 15 residues. J gave up 4 bases and V 1 base, and 5 bases lay outside the gene matches. The germline V gene has CDR1 SGHKS and CDR2 YYEKEE (reference sequence). CDR3 protein: CASSLRLAGRETQYF. In DNA, the CDR3 is TGTGCCAGCAGCTTGCGGCTAGCGGGGCGAGAGACCCAGTACTTC. Complete variable domain (other parts from reference TRBV5-5 and TRBJ2-5): DAGVTQSPTHLIKTRGQQVTLRCSPISGHKSVSWYQQVLGQGPQFIFQYYEKEERGRGNFPDRFSARQFPNYSSELNVNALLLGDSALYLCASSLRLAGRETQYFGPGTRLLVL.

The chain recombines TRBV19 with TRBJ1-4; TRBD1 matches at 10 bases. CDR1 is LNHDA and CDR2 is SQIVND in the germline V gene (reference sequence). This CDR3 contains 16 residues. V gave up 5 bases and J gave up 2 bases; unmatched junction bases: 5. The CDR3 spells CASSARQGATNEKLFF. CDR3 DNA sequence: TGTGCCAGTAGTGCCCGACAGGGGGCCACTAATGAAAAACTGTTTTTT.